This is a list of T cell receptor beta chains from one sample in a study of T cell responses to AZD1222 COVID-19 vaccine. Data came from immunoSEQ multiplex PCR; TCRdb stores just in-frame clones and leaves some out. The sample includes 130,000 or so clones, roughly nine tenths of them seen just once. Sequencing used peripheral blood, obtained on day 0 of AZD1222 vaccination. These receptors were obtained from an adult in good health. Both conserved end residues are part of each CDR3. Clone size appears in some rows only: once, few, many, or a class for an expanded clone.

TRBJ2-5,TRBV5-1,-,CASTIQGGGGETQYF
TRBJ2-7,TRBV28,-,CASSFFPRTGIYEQYF
TRBJ1-4,TRBV11-2,-,CASSEQMRDPQFF
TRBJ2-5,TRBV10-2,few,CASSVQVRETQYF
TRBJ1-5,TRBV11-2,-,CASSFLTGQPQHF
TRBJ1-2,TRBV5-4,-,CASTLAVANYGYTF
TRBJ2-7,TRBV7-9,-,CASSRASGSYEQYF
TRBJ2-1,TRBV28,-,CASSLYGNEQFF
TRBJ1-6,TRBV25-1,-,CASRGQGANNSPLHF
TRBJ1-2,TRBV2,-,CASSERFYGYTF